This T cell receptor beta chain was sequenced in a study of blood T cell repertoires in COVID-19. The Seattle patients joined while their infection was active and were tracked longitudinally afterward. This clone was observed a single time. Method: immunoSEQ multiplex PCR; TCRdb's copy keeps in-frame clones and lacks some. The sample consists of some 68,000 clones, around 91% of them appearing once. Germline CDR1 and CDR2: SGHVS and FQNEAQ. The J segment lost 4 bases and the V segment lost 5 bases, leaving 11 bases of the junction unmatched. The CDR3 contains 17 residues. The rearrangement uses TRBV7-8 and TRBJ2-7; 13 positions match TRBD2. Sample: peripheral blood. This receptor was taken from a man aged 50 or older with COVID-19, enrolled during active disease. Written as DNA, the CDR3 is TGTGCCAGCAGCCCGAGGACTAGCGGGAGCCCTGGTTACGAGCAGTACTTC. Translation gives CASSPRTSGSPGYEQYF.